These 29 T cell receptor beta chains share one sample of origin, sequenced in a study of T cells in Graves' hyperthyroidism and ophthalmopathy. Amplified regions were TCR beta CDR3 sequences from RNA transcripts. Using the HTBI primer set, a first-round RT-PCR was run on the TCR CDR3. Via MiXCR, TCRdb re-called the multiplex PCR reads, giving one row per CDR3 protein. The sample lists about 700,000 distinct CDR3 sequences; 13% to 15% were seen once. The sequenced sample consisted of blood. The receptors here all came from a woman younger than 35 with Graves' hyperthyroidism.

Many counts were recorded for this clonotype. This chain joins TRBV12-3 or TRBV12-4 and TRBJ2-7; the match to TRBD1 covers 8 bases. With V trimmed by 3 bases and J by 2 bases, 6 bases remained unmatched. CDR3 length equals 15 residues. The CDR3: CASSFSGQGAYEQYF. Here the CDR3 DNA reads TGTGCCAGCAGTTTTTCAGGACAGGGAGCCTACGAGCAGTACTTC.

As regards this clonotype: Possible read error: a much larger clone is one base away. The genes are TRBV4-2 and TRBJ2-2, with D possibly matching TRBD1 (5 bases). Germline CDR1 reads LGHNA; CDR2 reads YNFKEQ. This CDR3 has 16 residues. The CDR3 reads CASNQAQKGYTGELFF. CDR3 DNA: TGTGCCAGCAACCAAGCCCAGAAGGGGTATACCGGGGAGCTGTTTTTT.

The rearrangement links TRBV28 to TRBJ2-7; 7 nucleotides agree with TRBD2. The CDR3 consists of 15 residues. The germline V gene encodes CDR1 MDHEN and CDR2 SYDVKM. Unmatched junction bases numbered 8, after V lost 4 bases and J lost 2 bases. The CDR3 is CASSSRGDFPYEQYF. CDR3 DNA sequence: TGTGCCAGCAGTTCCCGGGGGGACTTCCCCTACGAGCAGTACTTC.

This clonotype has at least ten counts. The V gene is TRBV6-2 or TRBV6-3, the J gene TRBJ1-5; 7 nucleotides align to TRBD1. The junction had 12 bases not matched to a gene; V was cut back by 2 bases and J by 5 bases. The CDR3 runs 17 residues. Germline CDR1 reads MNHEY; CDR2 reads SVGEGT. CDR3 amino acids: CASSYHVTGKAYQPQHF. CDR3 DNA sequence: TGTGCCAGCAGTTACCATGTGACAGGGAAGGCTTATCAGCCCCAGCATTTT.

This clonotype came up a few times. V is TRBV5-1 and J is TRBJ2-6; TRBD1 agrees at 9 bases. The length of the CDR3 is 16 residues. With V trimmed by 4 bases and J by 2 bases, 4 bases remained unmatched. Germline loops: CDR1 SGHRS, CDR2 YFSETQ. The CDR3 DNA follows: TGCGCCAGCAGCCGAACAGGGGGCACTGGGGCCAACGTCCTGACTTTC. Protein sequence: CASSRTGGTGANVLTF.

As to this clonotype: This could be a read error, since a much larger clone is one nucleotide away. CDR3 sequence reads: CSARDLFSPYEQFF. CDR3 bases: TGCAGTGCTAGAGATCTATTCTCTCCTTACGAGCAGTTCTTC. This sequence joins TRBV20-1 and TRBJ2-1; D call uncertain. V dropped 0 bases and J dropped 10 bases, with 16 bases sitting between them. The CDR3 totals 14 residues. Looked up from germline, CDR1 is DFQATT and CDR2 is SNEGSKA (reference sequence).

This clonotype was counted many times. The chain recombines TRBV5-1 with TRBJ2-7, with a possible D match to TRBD2 (5 bases). The CDR3 covers 13 residues. The germline V gene has CDR1 SGHRS and CDR2 YFSETQ. Between the trimmed V and J ends, which lost 3 bases and 3 bases, there was a span of 10 bases. This chain's CDR3 is CASSSVRDYEQYF. In DNA, the CDR3 is TGCGCCAGCAGCTCGGTCCGGGACTACGAGCAGTACTTC.

This clonotype came up a few times. The rearrangement uses TRBV7-2 and TRBJ2-7; D gene ambiguous. Germline V gene lookup returns CDR1 SGHTA and CDR2 FQGNSA. There are 14 residues in the CDR3. V was shortened by 5 bases and J by 5 bases, with 16 bases between the two germline ends. CDR3 in DNA: TGTGCCAGCAGCCCGAGTGGCCTAGTGAACGAGCAGTACTTC. Encoded protein: CASSPSGLVNEQYF.

The sample holds a few counts of this clonotype. The V and J genes are TRBV10-3 and TRBJ2-7; D is perhaps TRBD2 (5 bases). Trimming removed 3 bases from V and 6 bases from J, with 9 bases in between. The CDR3 spans 12 residues. CDR1 and CDR2 from the germline V gene are ENHRY and SYGVKD. The CDR3 bases are TGTGCCATCAGTGACCCCGGGATCGAGCAGTACTTC. Its translation: CAISDPGIEQYF.

V and J are TRBV4-1 and TRBJ2-2; 9 bases match TRBD2. CDR3 length: 18 residues. V gave up 4 bases and J gave up 3 bases; unmatched junction bases: 12. CDR1 and CDR2 from the germline V gene are MGHRA and YSYEKL. The CDR3 loop reads CASSPSGREGRDTGELFF. The CDR3 DNA reads TGCGCCAGCAGCCCCTCGGGGCGGGAGGGCCGGGACACCGGGGAGCTGTTTTTT.

This rearrangement joins TRBV2 to TRBJ2-1; D possibly corresponds to TRBD2 (5 bases). The germline V gene encodes CDR1 SNHLY and CDR2 FYNNEI. Trimming removed 3 bases from V and 5 bases from J, with 17 bases in between. The CDR3 is 16 amino acids. DNA of the CDR3: TGTGCCAGCAGTGACCGGGCTGGCTGGGGAGACAATGAGCAGTTCTTC. Translated, it gives CASSDRAGWGDNEQFF.

This clonotype was observed many times. This rearrangement joins TRBV5-1 to TRBJ1-1; a possible D gene is TRBD1 (6 bases). Trimming shortened V by 1 base and J by 2 bases, and 15 bases separated the two germline ends. Per germline, CDR1 SGHRS and CDR2 YFSETQ. This CDR3 has 16 amino acids. CDR3 loop: CASSLTGPTQNTEAFF. Here the CDR3 DNA reads TGCGCCAGCAGCTTGACAGGGCCAACGCAAAACACTGAAGCTTTCTTT.

This chain uses TRBV4-1 with TRBJ2-7; tentatively, D is TRBD2 (5 bases). The V gene's germline CDR1 is MGHRA and CDR2 YSYEKL. CDR3 length: 15 amino acids. Trimming left V 1 base short and J 7 bases short, with 17 bases between. The CDR3 loop is CASSQGTLPAWEQYF. The CDR3 DNA sequence: TGCGCCAGCAGCCAAGGGACTTTGCCCGCGTGGGAGCAGTACTTC.

The chain has TRBV7-9 and TRBJ1-3, with D possibly TRBD1 on 5 matching bases. V was clipped by 4 bases and J by 1 base, with 14 bases between them. From germline, CDR1 is SEHNR and CDR2 FQNEAQ (reference sequence). This CDR3 contains 16 residues. CDR3 residues: CASSWGPLPSGNTIYF. Here the CDR3 DNA reads TGTGCCAGCAGCTGGGGCCCGCTTCCATCTGGAAACACCATATATTTT.

This chain links TRBV7-2 with TRBJ2-7, with no clear D. CDR1 is SGHTA, CDR2 FQGNSA, per germline. Deletions cut 5 bases from V and 0 bases from J, with 11 bases between. The CDR3 has 14 residues. The CDR3 bases are TGTGCCAGCAGCAACACAAAGAGCTCCTACGAGCAGTACTTC. Its protein is CASSNTKSSYEQYF.

This chain connects TRBV4-1 to TRBJ2-5; a possible D gene is TRBD2 (6 bases). The CDR3 consists of 16 residues. CDR1 is MGHRA and CDR2 is YSYEKL in the germline V gene. Trimming took off 4 bases at V and 5 bases at J, with 20 bases between the two ends. The CDR3 reads CASSLLPPGARETQYF. The CDR3 region has the DNA TGCGCCAGCAGCCTCCTACCCCCGGGAGCTAGGGAGACCCAGTACTTC.

The V gene is TRBV27, the J gene TRBJ2-7; D unresolved. CDR3 size: 14 residues. Germline CDR1 reads MNHEY; CDR2 reads SMNVEV (reference sequence). V dropped 4 bases and J dropped 2 bases, with 12 bases sitting between them. The CDR3 loop reads CASSSVAVPYEQYF. The DNA of the CDR3 is TGTGCCAGCAGTTCGGTGGCAGTCCCCTACGAGCAGTACTTC.

This clonotype has a handful of counts. The chain carries TRBV28 and TRBJ2-1; 9 nucleotides match TRBD2. CDR3 length equals 13 residues. With V trimmed by 3 bases and J by 12 bases, 6 bases remained unmatched. Germline V CDR1 and CDR2: MDHEN, SYDVKM. The CDR3 loop reads CASSFLAGHMQFF. CDR3 nucleotides: TGTGCCAGCAGTTTTCTAGCGGGACATATGCAGTTCTTC.

V gene TRBV20-1 combines with J gene TRBJ2-3; 9 bases agree with TRBD2. The germline V gene has CDR1 DFQATT and CDR2 SNEGSKA (reference sequence). The V segment lost 3 bases and the J segment 5 bases; nucleotides outside the gene matches: 12. There are 16 residues in the CDR3. The CDR3 region has the DNA TGCAGTGCTAGGGCCGCGGGAGGGCCATGGGTAGATACGCAGTATTTT. This gives the protein CSARAAGGPWVDTQYF.

This clonotype was seen a few times. The chain links TRBV25-1 to TRBJ2-3; perhaps TRBD1 as D (5 bases). Between the trimmed V and J ends, which lost 5 bases and 6 bases, there was a span of 15 bases. This CDR3 comprises 14 residues. From germline, CDR1 is MGHDK and CDR2 SYGVNS. For the CDR3, the DNA is TGTGCCAGCAGTTCAGGACACGGTGGGGATACGCAGTATTTT. It codes for CASSSGHGGDTQYF.

The chain employs TRBV7-9 and TRBJ2-3, with 9 positions matching TRBD2. The germline CDR1 and CDR2 sequences are SEHNR and FQNEAQ (reference sequence). CDR3 length equals 19 residues. V dropped 6 bases and J dropped 3; count of bases not matched to a gene: 19. The CDR3 bases are TGTGCCAGCAGTGAACGCGGCGGCCTGACTAGCGGATATACAGATACGCAGTATTTT. Translating it yields CASSERGGLTSGYTDTQYF. The complete variable domain, with remaining parts taken from reference TRBV7-9 and TRBJ2-3, reads DTGVSQNPRHKITKRGQNVTFRCDPISEHNRLYWYRQTLGQGPEFLTYFQNEAQLEKSRLLSDRFSAERPKGSFSTLEIQRTEQGDSAMYLCASSERGGLTSGYTDTQYFGPGTRLTVL.

This clonotype occurred many times. The CDR3 region is CASSSGQGRDEQYF. For the CDR3, the DNA is TGCGCCAGCAGCTCGGGACAGGGCAGGGACGAGCAGTACTTC. V gene TRBV5-1 combines with J gene TRBJ2-7; 9 bases map to TRBD1. The CDR3 is made up of 14 amino acids. Germline loops: CDR1 SGHRS, CDR2 YFSETQ. V was pared by 3 bases and J by 5 bases, with 6 bases of the junction left unmatched.

This clonotype showed up many times. This rearrangement joins TRBV29-1 to TRBJ2-1; maybe TRBD2 (5 bases). CDR3 length equals 14 residues. CDR1 and CDR2 from the germline V gene are SQVTM and ANQGSEA. Trimming took 5 bases from V and 7 from J, leaving 18 bases between them. The CDR3 region has the DNA TGCAGCGTTTTAGGACTCGTCCTTCTGAATGAGCAGTTCTTC. Encoded protein: CSVLGLVLLNEQFF.

This clonotype was seen many times. This chain uses TRBV6-1 with TRBJ2-3; unclear D gene. Looked up from germline, CDR1 is MNHNS and CDR2 is SASEGT. V shed 3 bases and J shed 2 bases, with 15 bases lying between them. The CDR3 loop spans 16 amino acids. CDR3 in amino acids: CASSERSRLPTDTQYF. CDR3 bases: TGTGCCAGCAGTGAGAGGAGCCGTCTCCCCACAGATACGCAGTATTTT.

The CDR3 region has the DNA TGCAGTGGAGACGAAGCGGGAGGGGGACAAGAGACCCAGTACTTC. It translates to CSGDEAGGGQETQYF. The genes are TRBV20-1 and TRBJ2-5, with 10 bases aligning to TRBD2. Losses at the gene ends were 7 bases for V and 2 bases for J; bases not matched to a gene: 10. Germline CDR1 reads DFQATT; CDR2 reads SNEGSKA (reference sequence). This CDR3 spans 15 amino acids.

The rearrangement uses TRBV7-9 and TRBJ2-3; D call uncertain. The CDR3 totals 15 residues. The germline V gene has CDR1 SEHNR and CDR2 FQNEAQ (reference sequence). Between the trimmed V and J ends, which lost 3 bases and 1 base, there was a span of 11 bases. The CDR3 DNA follows: TGTGCCAGCAGCTTGAGATGGACCGGCACAGATACGCAGTATTTT. It is translated as CASSLRWTGTDTQYF.

The rearrangement joins TRBV20-1 to TRBJ2-2; D call uncertain. V shed 5 bases and J shed 4 bases, with 11 bases lying between them. The CDR3 length is 13 residues. Per germline, CDR1 DFQATT and CDR2 SNEGSKA (reference sequence). This CDR3 is CSAPLKVTGELFF. As DNA, the CDR3 is TGCAGTGCTCCCCTTAAAGTCACCGGGGAGCTGTTTTTT.

This chain joins TRBV27 and TRBJ1-2; possibly TRBD1 for D (5 bases). V shed 7 bases and J shed 5 bases, with 14 bases lying between them. Per germline, CDR1 MNHEY and CDR2 SMNVEV (reference sequence). The CDR3 is made up of 13 amino acids. The CDR3, as DNA: TGTGCCAGCACCTCCCGCCAGGGTTATGGCTACACCTTC. Protein sequence: CASTSRQGYGYTF.

A word on this clonotype: A much larger clone lies a single base off, so this may be a read error. Because it lacks the conserved phenylalanine or tryptophan at the end, this CDR3 is likely a read error. This sequence joins TRBV12-3 or TRBV12-4 and TRBJ1-5; D not resolved. The CDR3 sequence is 13 residues long. Between the trimmed V and J ends, which lost 7 bases and 1 base, there was a span of 8 bases. CDR3 in DNA: TGTGCCAGCAAGGGTGGGAGCAATCAGCCCCAGCATCTT. The encoded protein is CASKGGSNQPQHL.